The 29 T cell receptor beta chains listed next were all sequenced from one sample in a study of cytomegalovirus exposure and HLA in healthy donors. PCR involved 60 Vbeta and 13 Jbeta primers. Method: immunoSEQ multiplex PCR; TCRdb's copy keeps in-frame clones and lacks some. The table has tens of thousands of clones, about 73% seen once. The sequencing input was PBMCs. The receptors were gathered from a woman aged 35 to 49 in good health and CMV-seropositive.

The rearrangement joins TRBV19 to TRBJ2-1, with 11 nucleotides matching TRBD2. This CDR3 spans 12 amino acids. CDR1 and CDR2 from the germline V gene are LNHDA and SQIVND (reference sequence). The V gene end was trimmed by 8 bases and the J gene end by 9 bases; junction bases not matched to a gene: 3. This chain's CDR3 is CASGTSGGEQFF. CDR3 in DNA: TGTGCCAGTGGGACTAGCGGTGGTGAGCAGTTCTTC.

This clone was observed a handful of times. This chain's CDR3 is CASSRDTSGKAFF. The CDR3 DNA reads as TGTGCCAGCAGCCGCGACACCTCGGGAAAAGCTTTCTTT. The rearrangement uses TRBV12-1 and TRBJ1-1. TRBV12-1 is a known pseudogene. The CDR3 totals 13 residues.

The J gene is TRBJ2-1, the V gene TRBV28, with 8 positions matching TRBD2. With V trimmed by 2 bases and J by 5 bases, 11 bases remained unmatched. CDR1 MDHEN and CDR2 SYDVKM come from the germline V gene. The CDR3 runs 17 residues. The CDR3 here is CASSLIGSGKKDNEQFF. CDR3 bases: TGTGCCAGCAGTTTAATCGGTAGCGGGAAAAAAGACAATGAGCAGTTCTTC.

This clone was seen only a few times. CDR3 bases: TGTGCCAGCAATTACAGGTTTTTAGCCAAAAACATTCAGTACTTC. It encodes CASNYRFLAKNIQYF. The chain couples TRBV2 to TRBJ2-4; perhaps TRBD1 as D (5 bases). The CDR3 loop spans 15 amino acids. Germline V gene lookup returns CDR1 SNHLY and CDR2 FYNNEI. The V and J ends lost 7 bases and 0 bases respectively, with 13 bases between them.

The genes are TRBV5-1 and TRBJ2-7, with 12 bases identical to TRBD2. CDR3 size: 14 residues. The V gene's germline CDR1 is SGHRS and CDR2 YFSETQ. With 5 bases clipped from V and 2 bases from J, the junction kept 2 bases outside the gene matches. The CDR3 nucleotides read TGCGCCAGCAGGACTAGCGGGAGTCCCTACGAGCAGTACTTC. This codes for CASRTSGSPYEQYF.

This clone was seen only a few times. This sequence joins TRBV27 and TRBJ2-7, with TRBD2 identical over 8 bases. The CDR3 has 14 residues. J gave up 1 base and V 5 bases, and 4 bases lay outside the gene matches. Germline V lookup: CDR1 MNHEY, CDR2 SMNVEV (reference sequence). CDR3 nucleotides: TGTGCCAGCAGTCCACTAGCGGTTTCCTACGAGCAGTACTTC. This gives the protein CASSPLAVSYEQYF.

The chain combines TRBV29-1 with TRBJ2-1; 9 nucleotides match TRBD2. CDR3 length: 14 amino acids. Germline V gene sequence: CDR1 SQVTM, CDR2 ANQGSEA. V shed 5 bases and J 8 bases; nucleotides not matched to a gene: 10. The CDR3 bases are TGCAGCGTTAGTAAGCCTAGCGGGAACGATGAGCAGTTCTTC. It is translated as CSVSKPSGNDEQFF.

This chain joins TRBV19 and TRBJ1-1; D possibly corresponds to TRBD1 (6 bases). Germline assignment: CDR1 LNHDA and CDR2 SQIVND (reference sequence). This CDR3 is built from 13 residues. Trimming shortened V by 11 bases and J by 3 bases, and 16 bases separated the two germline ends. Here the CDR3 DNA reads TGTGCCTGTTACAGGGCAGCGGACACTGAAGCTTTCTTT. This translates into CACYRAADTEAFF.

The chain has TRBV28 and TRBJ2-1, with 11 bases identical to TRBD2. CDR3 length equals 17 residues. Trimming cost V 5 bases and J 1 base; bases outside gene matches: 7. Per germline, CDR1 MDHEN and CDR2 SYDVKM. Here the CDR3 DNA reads TGTGCCAGCAGTACCCAGACTAGCGGGATGTCCTACAATGAGCAGTTCTTC. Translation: CASSTQTSGMSYNEQFF.

The CDR3 DNA sequence: TGTGCCAGCAGCCATCGTCCCGGGACAGGTAATTTCGGGGAGCTGTTTTTT. It yields the protein CASSHRPGTGNFGELFF. The gene calls are TRBV7-3 and TRBJ2-2; 8 bases fit TRBD1. V lost 5 bases to trimming and J lost 7 bases; unmatched junction nucleotides: 15. CDR1 and CDR2 (germline): SGHTA, FQGTGA. The CDR3 totals 17 residues.

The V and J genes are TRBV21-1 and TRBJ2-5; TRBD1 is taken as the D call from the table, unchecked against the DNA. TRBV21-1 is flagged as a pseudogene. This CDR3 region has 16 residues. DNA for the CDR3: TGTGCCAGCAGCAAACCGGGACAGGGGGCCCAAGAGACCCAGTACTTC. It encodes CASSKPGQGAQETQYF.

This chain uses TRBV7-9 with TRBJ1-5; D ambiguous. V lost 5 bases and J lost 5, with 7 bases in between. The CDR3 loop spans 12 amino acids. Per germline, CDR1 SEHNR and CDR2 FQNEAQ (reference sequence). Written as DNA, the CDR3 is TGTGCCAGCAGCCGTTATGATCAGCCCCAGCATTTT. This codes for CASSRYDQPQHF.

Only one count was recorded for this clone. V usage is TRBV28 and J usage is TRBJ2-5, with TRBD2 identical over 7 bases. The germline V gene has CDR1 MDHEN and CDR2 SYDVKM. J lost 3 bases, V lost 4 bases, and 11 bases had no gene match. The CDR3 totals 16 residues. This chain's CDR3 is CASSSRTRSPKETQYF. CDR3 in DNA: TGTGCCAGCAGTTCCCGGACTAGATCACCCAAAGAGACCCAGTACTTC.

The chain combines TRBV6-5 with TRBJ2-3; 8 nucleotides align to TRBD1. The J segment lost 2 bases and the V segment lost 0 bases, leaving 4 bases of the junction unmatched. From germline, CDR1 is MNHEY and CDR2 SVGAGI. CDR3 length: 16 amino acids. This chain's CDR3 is CASSYSQGAPTDTQYF. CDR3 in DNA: TGTGCCAGCAGTTACTCTCAGGGGGCACCCACAGATACGCAGTATTTT.

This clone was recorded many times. CDR3 region: CSVIQGYAEAFF. DNA for the CDR3: TGCAGCGTGATACAGGGCTATGCTGAAGCTTTCTTT. V is TRBV29-1 and J is TRBJ1-1; D is possibly TRBD1 (6 bases). Germline CDR1 is SQVTM and CDR2 is ANQGSEA. This CDR3 is 12 amino acids long. V lost 6 bases, J lost 6 bases, and 14 bases lay in between.

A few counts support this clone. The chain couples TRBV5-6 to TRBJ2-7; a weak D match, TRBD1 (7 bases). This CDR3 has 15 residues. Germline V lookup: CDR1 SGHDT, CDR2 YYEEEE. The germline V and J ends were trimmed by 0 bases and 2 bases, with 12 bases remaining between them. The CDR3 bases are TGTGCCAGCAGCTTGGCGACAGGGAGGACCTACGAGCAGTACTTC. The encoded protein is CASSLATGRTYEQYF.

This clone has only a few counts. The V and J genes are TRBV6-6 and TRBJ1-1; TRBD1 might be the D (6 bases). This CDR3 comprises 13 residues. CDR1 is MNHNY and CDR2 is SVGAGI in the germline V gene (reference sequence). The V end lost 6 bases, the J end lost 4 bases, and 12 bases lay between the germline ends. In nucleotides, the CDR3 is TGTGCCAGCAGAGCCGAGGACAGCACTGAAGCTTTCTTT. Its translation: CASRAEDSTEAFF.

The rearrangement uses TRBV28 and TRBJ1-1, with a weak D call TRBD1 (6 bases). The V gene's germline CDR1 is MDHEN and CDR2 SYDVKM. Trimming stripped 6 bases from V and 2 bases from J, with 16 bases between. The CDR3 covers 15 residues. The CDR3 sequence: CASSVSGRGNTEAFF. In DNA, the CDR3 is TGTGCCAGCAGCGTCTCCGGCAGGGGAAACACTGAAGCTTTCTTT.

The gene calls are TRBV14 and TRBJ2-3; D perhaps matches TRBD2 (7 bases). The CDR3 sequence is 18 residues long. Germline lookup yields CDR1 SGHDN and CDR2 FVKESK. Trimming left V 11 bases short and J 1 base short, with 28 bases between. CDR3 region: CAHFVGGTGGRGTDTQYF. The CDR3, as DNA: TGTGCCCATTTTGTAGGGGGGACGGGTGGGAGGGGCACAGATACGCAGTATTTT. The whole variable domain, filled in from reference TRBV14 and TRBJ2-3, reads EAGVTQFPSHSVIEKGQTVTLRCDPISGHDNLYWYRRVMGKEIKFLLHFVKESKQDESGMPNNRFLAERTGGTYSTLKVQPAELEDSGVYFCAHFVGGTGGRGTDTQYFGPGTRLTVL.

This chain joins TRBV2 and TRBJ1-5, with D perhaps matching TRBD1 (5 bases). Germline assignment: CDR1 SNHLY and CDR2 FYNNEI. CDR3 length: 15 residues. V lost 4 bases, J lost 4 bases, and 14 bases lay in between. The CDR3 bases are TGTGCCAGCAGTGCCGGGGGATTAGGGAATCAGCCCCAGCATTTT. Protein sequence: CASSAGGLGNQPQHF.

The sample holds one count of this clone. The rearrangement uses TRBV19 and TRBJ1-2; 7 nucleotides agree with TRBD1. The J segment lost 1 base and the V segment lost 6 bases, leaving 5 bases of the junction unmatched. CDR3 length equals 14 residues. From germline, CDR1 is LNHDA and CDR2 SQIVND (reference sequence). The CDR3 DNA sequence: TGTGCCAGTAGCTACAGGGGTTTTAACTATGGCTACACCTTC. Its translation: CASSYRGFNYGYTF.

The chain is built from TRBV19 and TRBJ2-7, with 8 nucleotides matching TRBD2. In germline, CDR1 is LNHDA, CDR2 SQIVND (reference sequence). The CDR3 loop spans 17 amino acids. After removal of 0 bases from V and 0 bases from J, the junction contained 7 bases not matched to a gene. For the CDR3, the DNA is TGTGCCAGTAGTATAGAGATTACTAGCGGTGTCTCCTACGAGCAGTACTTC. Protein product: CASSIEITSGVSYEQYF.

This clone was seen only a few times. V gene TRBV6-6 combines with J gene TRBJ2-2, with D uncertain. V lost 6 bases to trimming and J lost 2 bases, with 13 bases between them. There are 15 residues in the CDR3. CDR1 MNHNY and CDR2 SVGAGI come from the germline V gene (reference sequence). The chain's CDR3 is CASRLGATNTGELFF. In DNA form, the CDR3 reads TGTGCCAGCAGGCTCGGAGCGACCAACACCGGGGAGCTGTTTTTT.

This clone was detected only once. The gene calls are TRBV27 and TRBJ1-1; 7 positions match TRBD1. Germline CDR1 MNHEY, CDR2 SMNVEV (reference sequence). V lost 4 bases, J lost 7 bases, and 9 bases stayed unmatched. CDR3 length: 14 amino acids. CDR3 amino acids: CASSSATGDYEAFF. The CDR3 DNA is TGTGCCAGCAGTTCTGCAACAGGGGATTATGAAGCTTTCTTT.

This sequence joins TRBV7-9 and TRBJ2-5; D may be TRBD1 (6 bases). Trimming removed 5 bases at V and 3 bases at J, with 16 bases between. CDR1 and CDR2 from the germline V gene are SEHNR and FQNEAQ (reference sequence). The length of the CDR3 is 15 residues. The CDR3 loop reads CASSNRVGVEETQYF. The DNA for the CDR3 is TGTGCCAGCAGCAACAGGGTCGGTGTTGAAGAGACCCAGTACTTC.

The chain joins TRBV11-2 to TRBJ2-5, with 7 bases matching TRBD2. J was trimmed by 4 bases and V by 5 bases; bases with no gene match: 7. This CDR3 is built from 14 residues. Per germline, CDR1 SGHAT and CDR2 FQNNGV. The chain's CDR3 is CASSPTWGGETQYF. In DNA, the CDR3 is TGTGCCAGCAGCCCAACATGGGGGGGAGAGACCCAGTACTTC.

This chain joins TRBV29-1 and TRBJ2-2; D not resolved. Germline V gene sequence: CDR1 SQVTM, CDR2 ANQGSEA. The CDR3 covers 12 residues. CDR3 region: CAGSLNTGELFF. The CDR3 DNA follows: TGCGCCGGTAGTCTGAACACCGGGGAGCTGTTTTTT.

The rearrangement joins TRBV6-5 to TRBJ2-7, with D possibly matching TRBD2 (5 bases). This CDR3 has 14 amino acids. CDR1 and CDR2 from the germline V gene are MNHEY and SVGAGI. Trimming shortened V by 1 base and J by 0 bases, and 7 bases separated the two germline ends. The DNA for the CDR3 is TGTGCCAGCAGTTACTGGAGGAGCTCCTACGAGCAGTACTTC. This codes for CASSYWRSSYEQYF.

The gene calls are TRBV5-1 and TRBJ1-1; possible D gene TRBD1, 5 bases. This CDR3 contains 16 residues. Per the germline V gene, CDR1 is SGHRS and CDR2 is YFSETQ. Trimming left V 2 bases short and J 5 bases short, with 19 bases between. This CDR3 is CASSLGPTGAGTEAFF. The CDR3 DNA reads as TGCGCCAGCAGCTTAGGCCCGACCGGGGCGGGGACTGAAGCTTTCTTT.